This passage covers 15 T cell receptor beta chains from one sample sequenced in a study of regulatory T cells in long-lasting Graves disease. CDR3 regions were amplified by Arm-PCR using iRepertoire HTBI primers to build TCR beta libraries. Via MiXCR, TCRdb re-called the multiplex PCR reads, giving one row per CDR3 protein. The sample lists 300,000 to 400,000 distinct CDR3 sequences; 16% were seen once. As for time point: newly diagnosed GD, antithyroid drugs for less than 3 months. With RNA extracted from PBMCs as input, the TCR library was made. This sample was shared with a second study, whose subject was T cells in Graves' hyperthyroidism and ophthalmopathy.

The material was peripheral blood mononuclear cells (PBMCs), obtained at new diagnosis, from a patient treated with antithyroid drugs. These receptors were obtained from a man aged 40-49 years with Graves disease.

The rearrangement joins TRBV18 to TRBJ2-6; D not certain. V dropped 2 bases and J dropped 4 bases, with 3 bases sitting between them. CDR3 length: 13 residues. Germline values: CDR1 KGHSH, CDR2 LQKENI. The CDR3 DNA reads TGTGCCAGCTCACCAGAAGGGGCCAACGTCCTGACTTTC. Translated: CASSPEGANVLTF.

V gene TRBV19 combines with J gene TRBJ2-3, with D uncertain. Between the trimmed V and J ends, which lost 0 bases and 2 bases, there was a span of 12 bases. The CDR3 has 16 amino acids. Germline V gene lookup returns CDR1 LNHDA and CDR2 SQIVND (reference sequence). CDR3 bases: TGTGCCAGTAGTATAGATCTCAGGACCGTCACAGATACGCAGTATTTT. Amino acid sequence: CASSIDLRTVTDTQYF.

This clonotype was observed a few times. The CDR3, as DNA: TGTGCCAGCAGTTTTAAGGCAGGGCAAGAGACCCAGTACTTC. Translation: CASSFKAGQETQYF. V is TRBV27 and J is TRBJ2-5, with a possible D match to TRBD1 (5 bases). The V and J ends lost 3 bases and 2 bases respectively, with 10 bases between them. This CDR3 contains 14 residues. Germline V lookup: CDR1 MNHEY, CDR2 SMNVEV (reference sequence).

This clonotype was observed many times. The V and J genes are TRBV29-1 and TRBJ2-2, with D possibly being TRBD1 or TRBD2 (6 bases each). Germline V gives CDR1 SQVTM, CDR2 ANQGSEA. The CDR3 is 16 residues long. V was clipped by 6 bases and J by 2 bases, with 19 bases between them. The CDR3 region has the DNA TGCAGCGTGACACCAGGAGGGGGAATAAACACCGGGGAGCTGTTTTTT. Protein product: CSVTPGGGINTGELFF.

At least ten counts were recorded for this clonotype. The V gene is TRBV7-2, the J gene TRBJ2-5; 8 nucleotides agree with TRBD1. The CDR3 totals 15 residues. From germline, CDR1 is SGHTA and CDR2 FQGNSA. V lost 3 bases, J lost 5 bases, and 8 bases stayed unmatched. The CDR3 protein is CASSLIGQGRETQYF. The CDR3 DNA is TGTGCCAGCAGCTTGATCGGACAGGGTCGCGAGACCCAGTACTTC. Full variable domain (remainder filled in from reference TRBV7-2 and TRBJ2-5): GAGVSQSPSNKVTEKGKDVELRCDPISGHTALYWYRQSLGQGLEFLIYFQGNSAPDKSGLPSDRFSAERTGGSVSTLTIQRTQQEDSAVYLCASSLIGQGRETQYFGPGTRLLVL.

This chain links TRBV18 with TRBJ1-3; perhaps TRBD1 as D (5 bases). The CDR3 is 16 residues long. V was cut by 5 bases and J by 0 bases, with 14 bases left in between. Germline V gene sequence: CDR1 KGHSH, CDR2 LQKENI. The CDR3, as DNA: TGTGCCAGCTCAGTAGCCGGACACAGCTCTGGAAACACCATATATTTT. Protein sequence: CASSVAGHSSGNTIYF.

This chain links TRBV6-5 with TRBJ1-6; D gene ambiguous. The CDR3 loop spans 17 amino acids. The germline V and J ends were trimmed by 2 bases and 0 bases, with 11 bases remaining between them. CDR1 is MNHEY and CDR2 is SVGAGI in the germline V gene. CDR3 DNA sequence: TGTGCCAGCAGTTACGCTGTCAGCGGCTCCTATAATTCACCCCTCCACTTT. As protein: CASSYAVSGSYNSPLHF.

This clonotype was counted at least ten times. V is TRBV6-1 and J is TRBJ1-4; D is possibly TRBD1 (5 bases). The CDR3 totals 16 residues. V was shortened by 11 bases and J by 8 bases, with 27 bases between the two germline ends. The germline V gene encodes CDR1 MNHNS and CDR2 SASEGT. DNA for the CDR3: TGTGCCGGGGAAGGCAGGGAGGTACCTCCGACAGAAAAACTGTTTTTT. It encodes CAGEGREVPPTEKLFF.

The chain combines TRBV9 with TRBJ1-6; D is ambiguous. Deletions cut 0 bases from V and 8 bases from J, with 6 bases between. The CDR3 spans 13 residues. CDR1 SGDLS and CDR2 YYNGEE come from the germline V gene. The DNA for the CDR3 is TGTGCCAGCAGCGTAGGTGGGGATTCACCCCTCCACTTT. It is translated as CASSVGGDSPLHF.

This clonotype was observed a few times. The genes are TRBV28 and TRBJ2-3; D gene unclear. Germline V gene data show CDR1 as MDHEN and CDR2 as SYDVKM. V was shortened by 4 bases and J by 2 bases, with 7 bases between the two germline ends. CDR3 length: 13 amino acids. CDR3 sequence reads: CASSSPSTDTQYF. The CDR3 coding sequence is TGTGCCAGCAGTTCCCCATCCACAGATACGCAGTATTTT.

The V gene is TRBV3-1, the J gene TRBJ2-1; 9 bases map to TRBD1. This CDR3 has 13 residues. Germline V gene data show CDR1 as LGHDT and CDR2 as YNNKEL (reference sequence). The V gene end was trimmed by 4 bases and the J gene end by 7 bases; junction bases not matched to a gene: 2. CDR3 nucleotides: TGTGCCAGCAGCCGACAGGGGGAGAATGAGCAGTTCTTC. Residues: CASSRQGENEQFF.

The rearrangement links TRBV6-9 to TRBJ2-3, with 7 bases matching TRBD2. Trimming removed 3 bases from V and 2 bases from J; junction bases left unmatched: 8. The CDR3 contains 16 residues. Germline values: CDR1 MNHGY, CDR2 SVAAGI. The CDR3 nucleotides read TGTGCCAGCAGTTACTGGTCCGGGGGGTACACAGATACGCAGTATTTT. Translation: CASSYWSGGYTDTQYF.

This clonotype was observed many times. The chain is built from TRBV27 and TRBJ2-1; D possibly corresponds to TRBD2 (6 bases). The CDR3 extends over 16 amino acids. CDR1 and CDR2 (germline): MNHEY, SMNVEV (reference sequence). The V and J ends lost 6 bases and 0 bases respectively, with 15 bases between them. The CDR3 reads CASSSESGVSYNEQFF. For the CDR3, the DNA is TGTGCCAGCAGCTCTGAGTCGGGGGTCTCCTACAATGAGCAGTTCTTC.

Many counts were recorded for this clonotype. J is TRBJ2-3 and V is TRBV6-1; 12 bases fit TRBD2. V trimming: 6 bases; J trimming: 7 bases; junction bases outside the gene matches: 8. Germline V lookup: CDR1 MNHNS, CDR2 SASEGT. The CDR3 covers 15 residues. The chain's CDR3 is CASSLSSGGAYTQYF. DNA for the CDR3: TGTGCCAGCAGCCTTTCTAGCGGGGGGGCATATACGCAGTATTTT.

The sample holds many counts of this clonotype. V is TRBV18 and J is TRBJ2-3; D unclear. Germline values: CDR1 KGHSH, CDR2 LQKENI. Trimming stripped 0 bases from V and 9 bases from J, with 19 bases between. This CDR3 comprises 16 residues. The CDR3 loop reads CASSPPGIVSPVTQYF. The CDR3 coding sequence is TGTGCCAGCTCACCACCTGGGATTGTATCCCCAGTCACGCAGTATTTT.